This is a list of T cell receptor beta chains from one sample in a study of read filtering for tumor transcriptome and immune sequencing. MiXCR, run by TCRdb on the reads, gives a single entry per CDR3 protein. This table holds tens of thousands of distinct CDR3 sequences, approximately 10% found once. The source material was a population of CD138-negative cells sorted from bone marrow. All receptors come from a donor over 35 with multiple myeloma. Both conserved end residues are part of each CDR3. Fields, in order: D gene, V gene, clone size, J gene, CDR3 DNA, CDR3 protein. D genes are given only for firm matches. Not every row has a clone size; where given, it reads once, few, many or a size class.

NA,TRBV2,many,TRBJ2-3,TGTGCCAGCAGTGCGGGTTGGGCAGATACGCAGTATTTT,CASSAGWADTQYF
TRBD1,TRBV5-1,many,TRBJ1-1,TGCGCCAGCAGCTTCGGGGACAGAAACACTGAAGCTTTCTTT,CASSFGDRNTEAFF
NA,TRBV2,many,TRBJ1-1,TGTGCCAGCAGTGAGGGCCCGAACACTGAAGCTTTCTTT,CASSEGPNTEAFF
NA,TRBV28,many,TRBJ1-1,TGTGCCAGCAGTTGGGGGACGGAGAACACTGAAGCTTTCTTT,CASSWGTENTEAFF
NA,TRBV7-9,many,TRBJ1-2,TGTGCCAGCAGCTTACAGGGCGATGGCTACACCTTC,CASSLQGDGYTF
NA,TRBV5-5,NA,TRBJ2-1,TGTGCCAGCAGCTTGGGGTTCTCCCCGTCATACAATGAGCAGTTCTTC,CASSLGFSPSYNEQFF
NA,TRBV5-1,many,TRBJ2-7,TGCGCCAGCAGCATTGGGACCGCCGACTACGAGCAGTACTTC,CASSIGTADYEQYF
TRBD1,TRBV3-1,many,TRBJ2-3,TGTGCCAGCAGCCGAAGACAGGGGGCGACAGATACGCAGTATTTT,CASSRRQGATDTQYF
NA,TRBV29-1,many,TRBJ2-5,TGCAGCTCTCTCCGACAGGCACAAGAGACCCAGTACTTC,CSSLRQAQETQYF
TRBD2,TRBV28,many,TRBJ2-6,TGTGCCAGCACGACGGGGGGCTCTGGGGCCAACGTCCTGACTTTC,CASTTGGSGANVLTF
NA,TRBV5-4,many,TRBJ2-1,TGTGCCAGCAGCTTGGCCGTGGGGGGGCTTGGGTTCTTC,CASSLAVGGLGFF
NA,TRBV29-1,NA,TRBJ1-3,TGCAGCGTTGAAAGTGGAAACACCATATATTTT,CSVESGNTIYF
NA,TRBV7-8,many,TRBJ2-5,TGTGCCAGCAGCTTAGATGGCAGACAAGAGACCCAGTACTTC,CASSLDGRQETQYF
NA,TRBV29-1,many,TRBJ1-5,TGCAGCGTTGAGGGCGAAGAGGGTTATCAGCCCCAGCATTTT,CSVEGEEGYQPQHF
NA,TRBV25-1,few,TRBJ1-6,TGTGCCCCTCCGGCACCCCTCCACTTT,CAPPAPLHF
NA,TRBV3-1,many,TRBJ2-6,TGTGCCAGCAGCCCTACCTCTGGGGCCAACGTCCTGACTTTC,CASSPTSGANVLTF
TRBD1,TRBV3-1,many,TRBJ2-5,TGTGCCAGCAGCCAAGTGCCACAGGGGTTGGGGGAGACCCAGTACTTC,CASSQVPQGLGETQYF
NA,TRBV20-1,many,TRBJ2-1,TGCAGTGCTAGAGCGGGCTCTTCAATATCCTACAATGAGCAGTTCTTC,CSARAGSSISYNEQFF
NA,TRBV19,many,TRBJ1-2,TGTGCCAGTACCCCCGGACAGTTCTATGGCTACACCTTC,CASTPGQFYGYTF
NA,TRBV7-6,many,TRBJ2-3,TGTGCCAGCAGCTTAGGTGGCACAGATACGCAGTATTTT,CASSLGGTDTQYF
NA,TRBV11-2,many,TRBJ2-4,TGTGCCAGCAGCCCCTTCGGGGCTGGGAACATTCAGTACTTC,CASSPFGAGNIQYF
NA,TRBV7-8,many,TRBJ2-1,TGTGCCAGCAGCTTTAGAACCGGGTCCCCCAATGAGCAGTTCTTC,CASSFRTGSPNEQFF
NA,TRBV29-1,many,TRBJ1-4,TGCAGCGTTGGAGGTTTGGGTGAAAAACTGTTTTTT,CSVGGLGEKLFF
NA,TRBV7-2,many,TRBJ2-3,TGTGCCAGCAGCCCGGGCGGCCCAGATACGCAGTATTTT,CASSPGGPDTQYF
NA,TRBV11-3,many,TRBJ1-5,TGTGCCAGCAGCTGGGATTGGCATCGCGGGAATCAGCCCCAGCATTTT,CASSWDWHRGNQPQHF
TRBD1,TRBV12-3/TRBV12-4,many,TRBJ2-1,TGTGCCAGCAGAGGACAGGACAATGAGCAGTTCTTC,CASRGQDNEQFF
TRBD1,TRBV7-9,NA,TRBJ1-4,TGTGCCAGCAGTCCAGGGGGCCAGGAAAAACTGTTTTTT,CASSPGGQEKLFF
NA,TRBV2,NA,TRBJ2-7,TGTGCCAGCAGTGGGGGACGGGTGCGATCCTACGAGCAGTACTTC,CASSGGRVRSYEQYF